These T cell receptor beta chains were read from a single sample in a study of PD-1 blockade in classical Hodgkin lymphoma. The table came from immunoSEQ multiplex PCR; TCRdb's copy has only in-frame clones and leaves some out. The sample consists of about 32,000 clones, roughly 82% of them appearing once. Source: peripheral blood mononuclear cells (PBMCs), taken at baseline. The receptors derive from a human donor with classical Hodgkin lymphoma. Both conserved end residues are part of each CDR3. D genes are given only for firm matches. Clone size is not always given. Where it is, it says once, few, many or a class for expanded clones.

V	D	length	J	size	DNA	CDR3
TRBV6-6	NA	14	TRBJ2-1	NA	TGTGCCAGCAGTTACGATGGGACACATAATGAGCAGTTCTTC	CASSYDGTHNEQFF
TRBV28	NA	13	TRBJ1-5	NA	TGTGCCAGCAGTTTCTCGACCAATCAGCCCCAGCATTTT	CASSFSTNQPQHF
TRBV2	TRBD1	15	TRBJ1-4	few	TGTGCCAGCAAAACGGAGGTGACAGGGCGTGAAAAACTGTTTTTT	CASKTEVTGREKLFF
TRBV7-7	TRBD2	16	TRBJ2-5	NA	TGTGCCAGCAGCCTGGGACTAGCGGGGGTGGGGGAGACCCAGTACTTC	CASSLGLAGVGETQYF
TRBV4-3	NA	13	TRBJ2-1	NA	TGCGCCAGCAGCAGTACGGGGTTCAATGAGCAGTTCTTC	CASSSTGFNEQFF
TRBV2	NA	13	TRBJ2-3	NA	TGTGCCAGCAGCGAGGACTACACAGATACGCAGTATTTT	CASSEDYTDTQYF
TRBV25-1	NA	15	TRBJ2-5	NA	TGTGCCAGCAGTGAATTTAGGGGGGCCGAAGAGACCCAGTACTTC	CASSEFRGAEETQYF
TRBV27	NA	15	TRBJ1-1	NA	TGTGCCAGCAGTTTCGTACAGAACATGAACACTGAAGCTTTCTTT	CASSFVQNMNTEAFF
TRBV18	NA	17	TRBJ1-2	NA	TGTGCCAGCTCACCAAATCGAATAGGGGATGGAAACTATGGCTACACCTTC	CASSPNRIGDGNYGYTF
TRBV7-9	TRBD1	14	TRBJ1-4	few	TGTGCCAGCAGCACGGGACAGGGCAATGAAAAACTGTTTTTT	CASSTGQGNEKLFF
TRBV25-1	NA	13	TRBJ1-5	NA	TGTGCCAGCAGTGGCTATAGCAATCAGCCCCAGCATTTT	CASSGYSNQPQHF
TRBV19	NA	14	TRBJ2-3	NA	TGTGCCAGTAGTATGAGGGTGGGCACAGATACGCAGTATTTT	CASSMRVGTDTQYF
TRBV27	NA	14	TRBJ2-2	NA	TGTGCCAGCAGTTTATGGGGGAACACCGGGGAGCTGTTTTTT	CASSLWGNTGELFF
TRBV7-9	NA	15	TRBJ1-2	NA	TGTGCCAGCAGCCTTCCCGCGGGGATGAACTATGGCTACACCTTC	CASSLPAGMNYGYTF
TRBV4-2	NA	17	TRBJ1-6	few	TGTGCCAGCAGCCAAGGTGCCGGGACACAACACAATTCACCCCTCCACTTT	CASSQGAGTQHNSPLHF
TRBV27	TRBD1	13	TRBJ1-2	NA	TGTGCCAGCAGCAGGACAGGATCAAGTGGCTACACCTTC	CASSRTGSSGYTF
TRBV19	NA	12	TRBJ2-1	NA	TGTGCCAGTAGTATTGGCGGGGCTGAGCAGTTCTTC	CASSIGGAEQFF